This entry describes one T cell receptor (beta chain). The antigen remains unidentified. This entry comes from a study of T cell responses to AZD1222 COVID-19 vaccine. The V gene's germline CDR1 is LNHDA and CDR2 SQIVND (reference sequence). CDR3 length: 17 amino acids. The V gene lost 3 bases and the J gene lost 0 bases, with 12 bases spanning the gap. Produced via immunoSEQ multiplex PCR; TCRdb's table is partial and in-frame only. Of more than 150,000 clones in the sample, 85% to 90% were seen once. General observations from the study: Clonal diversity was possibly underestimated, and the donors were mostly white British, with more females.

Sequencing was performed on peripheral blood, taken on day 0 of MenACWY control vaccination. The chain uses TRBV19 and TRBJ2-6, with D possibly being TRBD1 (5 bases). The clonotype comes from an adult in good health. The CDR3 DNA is TGTGCCAGTAGTATGGCCAGGGCGAGCTCTGGGGCCAACGTCCTGACTTTC. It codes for CASSMARASSGANVLTF.